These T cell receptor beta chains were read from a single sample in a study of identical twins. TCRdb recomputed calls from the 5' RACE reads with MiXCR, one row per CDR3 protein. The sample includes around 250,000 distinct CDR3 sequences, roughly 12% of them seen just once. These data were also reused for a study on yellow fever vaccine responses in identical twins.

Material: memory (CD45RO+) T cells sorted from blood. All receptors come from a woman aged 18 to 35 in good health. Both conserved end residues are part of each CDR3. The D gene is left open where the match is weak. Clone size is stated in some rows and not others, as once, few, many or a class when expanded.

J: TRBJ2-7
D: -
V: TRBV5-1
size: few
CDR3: CASSLAPGRVNEQYF
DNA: TGCGCCAGCAGCTTGGCACCGGGCAGGGTTAACGAGCAGTACTTC

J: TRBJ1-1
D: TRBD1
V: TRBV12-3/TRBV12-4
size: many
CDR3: CASRWTGGRTEAFF
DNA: TGTGCCAGCAGATGGACAGGGGGTCGAACTGAAGCTTTCTTT

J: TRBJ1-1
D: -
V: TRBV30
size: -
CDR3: CAWSVQGANTEAFF
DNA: TGTGCCTGGAGTGTACAAGGGGCGAACACTGAAGCTTTCTTT

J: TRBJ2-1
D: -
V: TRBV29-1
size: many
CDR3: CSVVDRSSYNEQFF
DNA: TGCAGCGTTGTTGACAGGAGCTCCTACAATGAGCAGTTCTTC

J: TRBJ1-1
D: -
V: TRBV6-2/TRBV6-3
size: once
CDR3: CASSPGTTMNTEAFF
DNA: TGTGCCAGCAGTCCCGGGACAACCATGAACACTGAAGCTTTCTTT

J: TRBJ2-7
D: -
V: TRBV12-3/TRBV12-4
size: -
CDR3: CASSQTDAYEQYF
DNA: TGTGCCAGCAGCCAGACGGACGCCTACGAGCAGTACTTC

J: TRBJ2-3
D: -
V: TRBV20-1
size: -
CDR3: CSNTGARFADTQYF
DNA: TGCAGTAATACCGGGGCTAGATTCGCAGATACGCAGTATTTT

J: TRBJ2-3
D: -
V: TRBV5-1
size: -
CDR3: CASSLARQGTADTQYF
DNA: TGCGCCAGCAGCTTGGCCCGTCAGGGAACCGCAGATACGCAGTATTTT

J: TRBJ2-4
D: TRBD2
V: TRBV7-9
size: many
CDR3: CASSKTSVGNIQYF
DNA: TGTGCCAGCAGCAAGACTAGCGTTGGGAACATTCAGTACTTC

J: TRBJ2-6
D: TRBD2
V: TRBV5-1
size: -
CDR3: CASSLTSGGVSGANVLTF
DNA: TGCGCCAGCAGCTTGACTAGCGGGGGCGTCTCTGGGGCCAACGTCCTGACTTTC

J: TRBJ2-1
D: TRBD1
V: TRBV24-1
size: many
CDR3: CATSDIRDRGRSSYNEQFF
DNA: TGTGCCACCAGTGACATCCGGGACAGGGGGCGGAGCTCCTACAATGAGCAGTTCTTC

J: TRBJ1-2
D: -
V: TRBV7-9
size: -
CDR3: CASSSGAGGYTF
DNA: TGTGCCAGCAGCTCGGGGGCGGGAGGCTACACCTTC

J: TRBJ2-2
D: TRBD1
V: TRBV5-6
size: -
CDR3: CASSRDRVFGTGELFF
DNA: TGTGCCAGCAGCCGGGACAGGGTCTTTGGGACCGGGGAGCTGTTTTTT

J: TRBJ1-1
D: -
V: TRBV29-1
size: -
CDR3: CSVVGGLNTEAFF
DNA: TGCAGCGTTGTGGGGGGCCTAAACACTGAAGCTTTCTTT

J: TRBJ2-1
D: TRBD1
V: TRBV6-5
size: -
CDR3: CASSYETGGTYNEQFF
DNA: TGTGCCAGCAGTTACGAGACAGGGGGGACCTACAATGAGCAGTTCTTC

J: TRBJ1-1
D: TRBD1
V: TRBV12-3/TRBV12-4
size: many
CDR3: CASSLEDGTGRAFF
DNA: TGTGCCAGCAGCCTAGAAGACGGGACAGGGAGAGCTTTCTTT

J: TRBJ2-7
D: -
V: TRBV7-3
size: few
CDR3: CASSLGGVQSEQYF
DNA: TGTGCCAGCAGTTTGGGGGGCGTCCAGTCCGAGCAGTACTTC

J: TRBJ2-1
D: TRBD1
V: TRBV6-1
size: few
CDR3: CASRLTGVSYNEQFF
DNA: TGTGCCAGCAGGCTAACAGGGGTCTCCTACAATGAGCAGTTCTTC

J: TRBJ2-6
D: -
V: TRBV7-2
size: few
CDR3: CASSSSGGAGANVLTF
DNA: TGTGCCAGCAGCTCTAGTGGGGGCGCTGGGGCCAACGTCCTGACTTTC

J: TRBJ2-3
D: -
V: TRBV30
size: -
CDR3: CAWARGGGTDTQYF
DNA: TGTGCCTGGGCCAGGGGGGGGGGCACAGATACGCAGTATTTT

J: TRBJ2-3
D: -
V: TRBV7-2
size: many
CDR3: CASRISGGSTDTQYF
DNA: TGTGCCAGCAGGATTAGCGGAGGTAGCACAGATACGCAGTATTTT

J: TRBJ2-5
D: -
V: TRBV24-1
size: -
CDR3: CATSDTVGETQYF
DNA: TGTGCCACCAGTGATACGGTCGGGGAGACCCAGTACTTC

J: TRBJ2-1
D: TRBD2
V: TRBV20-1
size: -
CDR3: CSARVASSGRNEQFF
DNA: TGCAGTGCTAGAGTAGCGTCTAGCGGGAGGAATGAGCAGTTCTTC

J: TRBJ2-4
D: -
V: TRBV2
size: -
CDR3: CASSEEAGGYIQYF
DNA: TGTGCCAGCAGTGAAGAGGCAGGGGGGTACATTCAGTACTTC

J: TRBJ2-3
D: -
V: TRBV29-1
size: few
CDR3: CSVDRLALDTQYF
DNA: TGCAGCGTTGATAGGCTAGCGTTGGATACGCAGTATTTT

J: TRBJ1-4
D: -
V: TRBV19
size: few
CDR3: CASGQISNEKLFF
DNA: TGTGCCAGTGGACAGATTTCTAATGAAAAACTGTTTTTT

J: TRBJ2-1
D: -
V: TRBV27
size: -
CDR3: CASSLTQGPQFF
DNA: TGTGCCAGCAGTTTAACCCAGGGCCCGCAGTTCTTC

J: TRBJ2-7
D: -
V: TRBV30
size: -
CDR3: CAWSLGLEGSEQYF
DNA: TGTGCCTGGAGCCTCGGCCTAGAAGGCTCCGAGCAGTACTTC

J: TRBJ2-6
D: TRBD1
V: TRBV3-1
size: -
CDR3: CASSLVTGGAGANVLTF
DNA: TGTGCCAGCAGCCTTGTGACAGGGGGCGCTGGGGCCAACGTCCTGACTTTC

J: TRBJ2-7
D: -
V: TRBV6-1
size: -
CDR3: CASSLPQGHYEQYF
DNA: TGTGCCAGCAGTCTCCCGCAGGGGCACTACGAGCAGTACTTC

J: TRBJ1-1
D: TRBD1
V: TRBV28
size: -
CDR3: CASSTDRGRAFF
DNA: TGTGCCAGCAGTACGGACAGGGGGCGAGCTTTCTTT

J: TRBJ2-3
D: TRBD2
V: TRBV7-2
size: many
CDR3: CASSFLSAGRTDTQYF
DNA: TGTGCCAGCAGCTTTTTATCAGCGGGGCGCACAGATACGCAGTATTTT

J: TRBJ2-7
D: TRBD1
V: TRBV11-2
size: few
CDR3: CASSLEGGRGLLIYEQYF
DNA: TGTGCCAGCAGCTTAGAGGGGGGCAGGGGGCTCCTTATCTACGAGCAGTACTTC

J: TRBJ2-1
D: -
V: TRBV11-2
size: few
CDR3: CASSSTYSSYNEQFF
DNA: TGTGCCAGCAGCTCGACTTATAGCTCCTACAATGAGCAGTTCTTC

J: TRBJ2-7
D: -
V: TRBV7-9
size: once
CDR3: CASSPREPSGEQYF
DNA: TGTGCCAGCAGCCCACGGGAACCGTCCGGGGAGCAGTACTTC

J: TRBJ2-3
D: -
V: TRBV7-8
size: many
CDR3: CASSLSRQPADTQYF
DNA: TGTGCCAGCAGCTTATCGCGCCAGCCCGCAGATACGCAGTATTTT

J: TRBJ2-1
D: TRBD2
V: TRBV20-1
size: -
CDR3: CSARSGTNSYNEQFF
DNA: TGCAGTGCTCGTAGCGGGACGAACTCCTACAATGAGCAGTTCTTC

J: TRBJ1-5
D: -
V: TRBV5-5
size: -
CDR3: CASSFTVLSNQPQHF
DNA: TGTGCCAGCAGCTTTACGGTCCTTAGCAATCAGCCCCAGCATTTT